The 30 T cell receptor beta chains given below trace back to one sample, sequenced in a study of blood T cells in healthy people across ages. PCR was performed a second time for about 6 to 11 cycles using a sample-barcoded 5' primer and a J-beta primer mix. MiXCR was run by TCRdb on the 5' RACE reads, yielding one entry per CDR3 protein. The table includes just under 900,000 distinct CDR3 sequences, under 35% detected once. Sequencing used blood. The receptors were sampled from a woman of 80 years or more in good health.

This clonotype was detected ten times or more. CDR3 in amino acids: CSPSGALNEKLFF. As DNA, the CDR3 is TGCAGTCCCAGCGGGGCCCTTAATGAAAAACTGTTTTTT. V usage is TRBV20-1 and J usage is TRBJ1-4; the D gene is possibly TRBD1 (5 bases). There are 13 residues in the CDR3. CDR1 and CDR2 (germline): DFQATT, SNEGSKA (reference sequence). The V and J ends lost 8 bases and 4 bases respectively, with 14 bases between them.

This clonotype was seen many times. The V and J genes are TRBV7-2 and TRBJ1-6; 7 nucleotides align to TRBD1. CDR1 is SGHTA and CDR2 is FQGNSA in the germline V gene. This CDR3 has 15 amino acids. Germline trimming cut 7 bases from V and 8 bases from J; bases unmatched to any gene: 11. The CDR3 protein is CASTQRRGLDSPLHF. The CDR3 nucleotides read TGTGCCAGCACCCAGAGGAGGGGGCTGGATTCACCCCTCCACTTT.

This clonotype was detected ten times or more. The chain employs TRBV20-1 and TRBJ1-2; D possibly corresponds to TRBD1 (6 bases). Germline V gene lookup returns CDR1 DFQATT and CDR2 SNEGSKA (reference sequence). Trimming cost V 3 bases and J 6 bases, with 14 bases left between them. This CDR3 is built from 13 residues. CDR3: CSASKGGDDGYTF. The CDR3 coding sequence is TGCAGTGCTAGTAAGGGGGGCGACGATGGCTACACCTTC.

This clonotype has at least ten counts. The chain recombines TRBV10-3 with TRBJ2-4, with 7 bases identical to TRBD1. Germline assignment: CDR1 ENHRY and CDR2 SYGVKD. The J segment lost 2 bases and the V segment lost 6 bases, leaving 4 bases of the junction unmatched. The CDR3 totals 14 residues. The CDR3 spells CAIREGGPKNIQYF. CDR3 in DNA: TGTGCCATCAGGGAAGGGGGCCCCAAAAACATTCAGTACTTC.

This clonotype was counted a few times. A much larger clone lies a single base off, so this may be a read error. CDR3 DNA: TGTGCCAGCAACGTGGGGAGGTCGAGCCCCTACGAGCAGTACTTC. Translating gives CASNVGRSSPYEQYF. V gene TRBV28 combines with J gene TRBJ2-7; perhaps TRBD2 as D (6 bases). The CDR3 consists of 15 residues. The V gene's germline CDR1 is MDHEN and CDR2 SYDVKM. Trimming shortened V by 7 bases and J by 2 bases, and 18 bases separated the two germline ends.

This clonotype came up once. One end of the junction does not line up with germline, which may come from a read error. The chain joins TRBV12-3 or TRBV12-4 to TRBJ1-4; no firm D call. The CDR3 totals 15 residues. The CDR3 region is CVSSLSGTTNEKLFF. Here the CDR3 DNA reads TGTGTCAGCAGTTTATCGGGAACAACTAATGAAAAACTGTTTTTT.

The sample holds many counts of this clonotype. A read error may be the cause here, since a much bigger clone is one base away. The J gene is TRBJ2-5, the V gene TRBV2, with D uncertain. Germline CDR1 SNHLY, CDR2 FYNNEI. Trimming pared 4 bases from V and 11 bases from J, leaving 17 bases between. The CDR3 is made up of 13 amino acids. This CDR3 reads CASSAYSYNEQYF. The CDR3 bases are TGTGCCAGCAGTGCCTACAGTTACAATGAGCAGTACTTC.

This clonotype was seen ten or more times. The DNA for the CDR3 is TGTGCCAGCACATTTGGGACAGGGGGCGCTGACTATGGCTACACCTTC. Protein sequence: CASTFGTGGADYGYTF. This chain joins TRBV25-1 and TRBJ1-2, with 12 bases matching TRBD1. V was clipped by 7 bases and J by 3 bases; unmatched bases: 9. Germline values: CDR1 MGHDK, CDR2 SYGVNS. This CDR3 has 16 residues.

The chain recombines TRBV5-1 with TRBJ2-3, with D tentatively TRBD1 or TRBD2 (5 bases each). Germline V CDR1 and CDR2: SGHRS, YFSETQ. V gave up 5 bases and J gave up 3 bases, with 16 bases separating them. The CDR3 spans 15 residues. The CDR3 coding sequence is TGCGCCAGCAGTTGGGCGGGCAGGGCAACAGATACGCAGTATTTT. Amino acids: CASSWAGRATDTQYF.

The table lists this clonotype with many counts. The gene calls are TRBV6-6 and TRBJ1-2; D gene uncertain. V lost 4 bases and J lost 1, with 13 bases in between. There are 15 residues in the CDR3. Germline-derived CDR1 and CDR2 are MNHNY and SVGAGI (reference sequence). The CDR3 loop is CASSSGKDLNYGYTF. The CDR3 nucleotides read TGTGCCAGCAGTTCGGGAAAAGACCTTAACTATGGCTACACCTTC.

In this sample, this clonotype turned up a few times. CDR3 DNA: TGTGCCAGCAGCTTAGGTGGCCGGAGCTCCTATAATTCACCCCTCCACTTT. Its protein product is CASSLGGRSSYNSPLHF. This sequence joins TRBV7-8 and TRBJ1-6; unclear D gene. Germline V gives CDR1 SGHVS, CDR2 FQNEAQ. Deletions cut 1 base from V and 0 bases from J, with 10 bases between. The CDR3 loop spans 17 amino acids.

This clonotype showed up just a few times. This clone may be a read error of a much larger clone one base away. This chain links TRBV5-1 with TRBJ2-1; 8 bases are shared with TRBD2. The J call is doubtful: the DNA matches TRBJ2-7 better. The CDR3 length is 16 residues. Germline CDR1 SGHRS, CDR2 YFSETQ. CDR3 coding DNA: TGCGCCAGCAGCTCCAGTGCGGGGGGCTCCTACAATGAGCAGTACTTC. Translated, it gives CASSSSAGGSYNEQYF.

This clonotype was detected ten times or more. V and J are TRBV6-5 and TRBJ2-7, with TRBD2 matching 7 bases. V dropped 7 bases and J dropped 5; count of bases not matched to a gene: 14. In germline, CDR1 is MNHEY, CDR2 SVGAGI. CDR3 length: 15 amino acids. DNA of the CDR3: TGTGCCAGCAACTGGGCTGGGGGGGTGGAAAACGAGCAGTACTTC. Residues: CASNWAGGVENEQYF.

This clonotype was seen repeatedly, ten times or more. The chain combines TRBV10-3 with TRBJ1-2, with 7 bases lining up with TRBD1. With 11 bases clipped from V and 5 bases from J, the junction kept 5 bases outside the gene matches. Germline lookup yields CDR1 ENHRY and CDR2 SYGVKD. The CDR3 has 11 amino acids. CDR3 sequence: CAVGQRYGYTF. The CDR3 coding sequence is TGTGCCGTGGGACAGAGATATGGCTACACCTTC.

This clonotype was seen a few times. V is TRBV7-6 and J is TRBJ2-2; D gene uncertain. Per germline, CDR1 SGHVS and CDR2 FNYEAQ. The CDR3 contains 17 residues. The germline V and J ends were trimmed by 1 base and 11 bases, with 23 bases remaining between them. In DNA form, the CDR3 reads TGTGCCAGCAGCTTAGGGGTTGGAAGAACAAAAACTCCAGAGCTGTTTTTT. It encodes CASSLGVGRTKTPELFF.

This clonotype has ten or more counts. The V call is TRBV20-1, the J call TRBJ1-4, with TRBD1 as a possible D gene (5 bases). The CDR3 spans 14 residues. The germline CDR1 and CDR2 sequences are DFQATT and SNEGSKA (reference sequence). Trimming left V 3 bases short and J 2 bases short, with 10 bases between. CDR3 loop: CSASTGFTNEKLFF. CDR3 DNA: TGCAGTGCTAGCACAGGTTTCACTAATGAAAAACTGTTTTTT.

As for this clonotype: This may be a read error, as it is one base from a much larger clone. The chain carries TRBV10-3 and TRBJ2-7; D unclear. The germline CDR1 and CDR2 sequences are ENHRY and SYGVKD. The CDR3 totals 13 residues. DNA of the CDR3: TGTGCCATCAGGGAGTCTACACACTACGAGCAGTACTTC. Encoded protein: CAIRESTHYEQYF.

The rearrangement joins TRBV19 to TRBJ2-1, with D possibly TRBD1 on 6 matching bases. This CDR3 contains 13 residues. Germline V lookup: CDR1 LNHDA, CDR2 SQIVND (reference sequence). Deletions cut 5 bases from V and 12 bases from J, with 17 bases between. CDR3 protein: CASSVQGGAGQFF. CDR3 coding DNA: TGTGCCAGTAGTGTCCAAGGGGGAGCAGGGCAGTTCTTC.

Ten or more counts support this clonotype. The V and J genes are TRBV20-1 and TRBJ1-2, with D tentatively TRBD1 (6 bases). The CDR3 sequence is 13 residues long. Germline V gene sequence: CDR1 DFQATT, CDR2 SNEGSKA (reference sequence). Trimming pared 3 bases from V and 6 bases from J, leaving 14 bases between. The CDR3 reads CSARVGQSDGYTF. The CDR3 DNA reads TGCAGTGCTAGGGTCGGACAGTCGGATGGCTACACCTTC.

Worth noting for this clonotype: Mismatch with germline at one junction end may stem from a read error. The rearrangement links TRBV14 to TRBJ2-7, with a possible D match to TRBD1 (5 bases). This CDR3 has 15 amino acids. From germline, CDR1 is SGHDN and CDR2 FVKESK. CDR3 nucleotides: TGTGCCAGCAACCAAGACCTTCTCGGACACGACGAGCAGTACTTC. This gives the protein CASNQDLLGHDEQYF.

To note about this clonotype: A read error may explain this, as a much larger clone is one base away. CDR3 bases: TGTACCAGCAGCTTAGGGGCCCTCCACCGGGCCAACGAGCAGTACTTC. Encoded protein: CTSSLGALHRANEQYF. The genes are TRBV11-2 and TRBJ2-7, with a possible D match to TRBD1 (5 bases). In germline, CDR1 is SGHAT, CDR2 FQNNGV. This CDR3 spans 16 amino acids.

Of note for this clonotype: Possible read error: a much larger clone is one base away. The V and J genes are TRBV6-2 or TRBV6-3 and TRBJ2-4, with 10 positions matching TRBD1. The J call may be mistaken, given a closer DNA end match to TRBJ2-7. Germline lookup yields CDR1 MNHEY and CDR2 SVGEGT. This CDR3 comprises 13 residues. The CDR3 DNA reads TGTGCCAGCAGGTACGGACAGGGGGACGAGCAGTACTTC. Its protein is CASRYGQGDEQYF.

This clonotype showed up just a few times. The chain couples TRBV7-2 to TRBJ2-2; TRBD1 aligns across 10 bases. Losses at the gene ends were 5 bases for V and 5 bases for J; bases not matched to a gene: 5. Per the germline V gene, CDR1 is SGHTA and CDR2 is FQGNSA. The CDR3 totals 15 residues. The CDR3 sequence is CASSPGTGVTGELFF. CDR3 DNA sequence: TGTGCCAGCAGCCCGGGGACAGGGGTTACCGGGGAGCTGTTTTTT.

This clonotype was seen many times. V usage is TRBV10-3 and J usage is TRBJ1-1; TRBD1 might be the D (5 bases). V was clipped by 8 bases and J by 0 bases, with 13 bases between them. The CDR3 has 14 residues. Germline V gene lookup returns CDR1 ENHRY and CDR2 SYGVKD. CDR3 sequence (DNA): TGTGCCATCCGGACGGCGGACATGAACACTGAAGCTTTCTTT. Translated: CAIRTADMNTEAFF.

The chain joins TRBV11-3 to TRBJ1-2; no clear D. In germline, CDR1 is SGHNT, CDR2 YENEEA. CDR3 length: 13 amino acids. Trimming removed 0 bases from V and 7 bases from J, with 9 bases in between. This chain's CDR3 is CASSLEAGRGYTF. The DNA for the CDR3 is TGTGCCAGCAGCTTAGAGGCGGGCCGTGGCTACACCTTC.

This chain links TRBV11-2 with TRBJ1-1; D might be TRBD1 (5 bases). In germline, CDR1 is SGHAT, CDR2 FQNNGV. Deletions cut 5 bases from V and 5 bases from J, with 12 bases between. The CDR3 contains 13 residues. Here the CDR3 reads CASSERGVTEAFF. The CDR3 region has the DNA TGTGCCAGCAGCGAAAGAGGGGTTACTGAAGCTTTCTTT. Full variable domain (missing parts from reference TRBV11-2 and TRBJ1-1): EAGVAQSPRYKIIEKRQSVAFWCNPISGHATLYWYQQILGQGPKLLIQFQNNGVVDDSQLPKDRFSAERLKGVDSTLKIQPAKLEDSAVYLCASSERGVTEAFFGQGTRLTVV.

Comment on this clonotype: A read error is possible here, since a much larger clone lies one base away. The CDR3 sequence: CASSYFPERQETQYF. CDR3 nucleotides: TGTGCCAGCAGTTACTTCCCCGAACGGCAAGAGACCCAGTACTTC. The rearrangement joins TRBV6-2 or TRBV6-3 to TRBJ2-5; D call uncertain. The germline V gene has CDR1 MNHEY and CDR2 SVGEGT. V was cut by 1 base and J by 2 bases, with 11 bases left in between. The CDR3 spans 15 residues.

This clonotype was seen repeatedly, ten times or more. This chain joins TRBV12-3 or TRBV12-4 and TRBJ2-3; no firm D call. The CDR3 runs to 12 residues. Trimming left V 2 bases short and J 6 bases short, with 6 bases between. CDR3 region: CASSLKRDTQYF. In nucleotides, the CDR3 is TGTGCCAGCAGTTTAAAACGGGATACGCAGTATTTT.

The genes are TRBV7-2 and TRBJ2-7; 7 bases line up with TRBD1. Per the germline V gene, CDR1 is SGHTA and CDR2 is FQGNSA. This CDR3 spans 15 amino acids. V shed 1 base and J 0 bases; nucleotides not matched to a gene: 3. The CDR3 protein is CASSLGGGYSYEQYF. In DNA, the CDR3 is TGTGCCAGCAGCTTAGGAGGGGGCTACTCCTACGAGCAGTACTTC.

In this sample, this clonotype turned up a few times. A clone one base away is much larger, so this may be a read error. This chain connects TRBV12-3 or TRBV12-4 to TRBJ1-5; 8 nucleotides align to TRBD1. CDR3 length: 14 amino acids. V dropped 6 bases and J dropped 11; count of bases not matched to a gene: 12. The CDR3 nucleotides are TGTGCCAGCAGGCCCCAGGGGGCGGACGGGACCCAGCATTTT. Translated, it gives CASRPQGADGTQHF.